One sample yielded the 15 T cell receptor beta chains listed below, sequenced in a study of cytomegalovirus exposure and HLA in healthy donors. It was with 60 Vbeta and 13 Jbeta primers that the PCR ran. The data were produced by immunoSEQ multiplex PCR, yet TCRdb's version contains in-frame clones alone and is incomplete. The table shows some 130,000 clones, with over 70% occurring only once. Sequences were obtained from PBMCs. The receptors originated from a middle-aged man in good health and CMV-seronegative.

V is TRBV5-6 and J is TRBJ1-5; D possibly corresponds to TRBD1 (5 bases). The ends were cut back, 2 bases at V and 7 bases at J, with 13 bases in the middle. Germline V gives CDR1 SGHDT, CDR2 YYEEEE. The length of the CDR3 is 14 residues. The CDR3 bases are TGTGCCAGCAGCTTCGGGGGGTCTCGACAGCCCCAGCATTTT. Its protein product is CASSFGGSRQPQHF.

The chain recombines TRBV27 with TRBJ1-2; D is perhaps TRBD1 (6 bases). The ends were cut back, 5 bases at V and 4 bases at J, with 17 bases in the middle. Germline loops: CDR1 MNHEY, CDR2 SMNVEV (reference sequence). This CDR3 region has 15 residues. The CDR3 region has the DNA TGTGCCAGCAGTACCCCGGGACAATCTCCCTATGGCTACACCTTC. It encodes CASSTPGQSPYGYTF.

The genes are TRBV6-5 and TRBJ2-7, with D tentatively TRBD2 (6 bases). The CDR3 has 14 amino acids. Germline V CDR1 and CDR2: MNHEY, SVGAGI. The V end was cut by 6 bases, the J end by 2 bases, with 14 bases between. The CDR3 DNA is TGTGCCAGCAGCTCGTGGGGAGGAACCTACGAGCAGTACTTC. This sequence encodes CASSSWGGTYEQYF.

In its sample, this clone was seen once. This chain uses TRBV5-6 with TRBJ2-7, with 7 positions matching TRBD2. V shed 3 bases, J shed 5 bases, and the junction held 14 bases outside the gene matches. CDR1 is SGHDT, CDR2 YYEEEE, per germline. This CDR3 spans 16 amino acids. CDR3 in DNA: TGTGCCAGCAGCTCGGACCCCCTGACAGCGGGACACGAGCAGTACTTC. Translating it yields CASSSDPLTAGHEQYF.

CDR3 sequence reads: CASSQAVGLAGYNEQFF. CDR3 sequence (DNA): TGCGCCAGCAGCCAAGCCGTGGGACTAGCGGGATACAATGAGCAGTTCTTC. V usage is TRBV4-3 and J usage is TRBJ2-1, with 13 bases identical to TRBD2. J was trimmed by 4 bases and V by 1 base; bases with no gene match: 4. The germline gives CDR1 LGHNA, CDR2 YSLEER. The CDR3 covers 17 residues.

The V and J genes are TRBV9 and TRBJ1-6; 9 positions agree with TRBD1. Unmatched junction bases numbered 11, after V lost 4 bases and J lost 9 bases. The germline CDR1 and CDR2 sequences are SGDLS and YYNGEE. This CDR3 is built from 16 residues. This chain's CDR3 is CASSSKGQGVGSPLHF. In DNA form, the CDR3 reads TGTGCCAGCAGCTCGAAGGGACAGGGTGTTGGTTCACCCCTCCACTTT.

The gene calls are TRBV28 and TRBJ1-3; TRBD1 matches 9 bases. Germline values: CDR1 MDHEN, CDR2 SYDVKM. Germline trimming cut 5 bases from V and 0 bases from J; bases unmatched to any gene: 8. There are 17 residues in the CDR3. The CDR3 sequence is CASSPGQGNPSGNTIYF. The CDR3 coding sequence is TGTGCCAGCAGTCCGGGACAGGGCAACCCCTCTGGAAACACCATATATTTT.

The rearrangement links TRBV7-3 to TRBJ2-1; weak D call: TRBD2 (5 bases). The V and J ends lost 1 base and 9 bases respectively, with 7 bases between them. The CDR3 has 12 residues. The germline gives CDR1 SGHTA, CDR2 FQGTGA. The CDR3 spells CASSLIGSEQFF. The CDR3 nucleotides read TGTGCCAGCAGCTTAATTGGGAGTGAGCAGTTCTTC. Together with reference TRBV7-3 and TRBJ2-1, the CDR3 gives the full variable domain: GAGVSQTPSNKVTEKGKYVELRCDPISGHTALYWYRQSLGQGPEFLIYFQGTGAADDSGLPNDRFFAVRPEGSVSTLKIQRTERGDSAVYLCASSLIGSEQFFGPGTRLTVL.

This chain uses TRBV7-2 with TRBJ2-7, with D uncertain. The germline gives CDR1 SGHTA, CDR2 FQGNSA. This CDR3 has 14 amino acids. With 5 bases removed from V and 3 bases from J, the gap between germline ends came to 14 bases. The CDR3 region has the DNA TGTGCCAGCAGCCGACTTTCCTATAACTACGAGCAGTACTTC. Its translation is CASSRLSYNYEQYF.

This rearrangement joins TRBV11-2 to TRBJ1-1; D gene uncertain. Germline CDR1 and CDR2: SGHAT and FQNNGV. Trimming took off 0 bases at V and 1 base at J, with 6 bases between the two ends. The CDR3 runs to 14 residues. The CDR3 region is CASSLDGANTEAFF. The CDR3 DNA reads as TGTGCCAGCAGCTTAGATGGAGCGAACACTGAAGCTTTCTTT.

This chain uses TRBV11-2 with TRBJ2-7; 11 nucleotides agree with TRBD2. The CDR3 runs to 15 residues. Germline assignment: CDR1 SGHAT and CDR2 FQNNGV. The junction had 3 bases not matched to a gene; V was cut back by 1 base and J by 4 bases. The CDR3 DNA sequence: TGTGCCAGCAGCTTAGCACTAGCGGGAGCTTACGAGCAGTACTTC. Its translation: CASSLALAGAYEQYF.

The chain is built from TRBV25-1 and TRBJ1-1; D not certain. CDR1 and CDR2 (germline): MGHDK, SYGVNS. CDR3 size: 11 residues. Trimming stripped 4 bases from V and 7 bases from J, with 7 bases between. CDR3 protein: CASSGGVEAFF. In DNA form, the CDR3 reads TGTGCCAGCAGTGGAGGAGTTGAAGCTTTCTTT.

This sequence joins TRBV4-2 and TRBJ2-1, with 10 bases that match TRBD2. The CDR3 runs to 15 residues. V shed 1 base, J shed 8 bases, and the junction held 5 bases outside the gene matches. Germline V gene lookup returns CDR1 LGHNA and CDR2 YNFKEQ. The CDR3 reads CASSQGTGTSDEQFF. CDR3 sequence (DNA): TGTGCCAGCAGCCAAGGGACCGGGACTAGCGATGAGCAGTTCTTC.

V is TRBV30 and J is TRBJ2-1; D is unresolved. Trimming pared 1 base from V and 7 bases from J, leaving 5 bases between. There are 11 residues in the CDR3. Germline CDR1 and CDR2: GTSNPN and SVGIG (reference sequence). The CDR3 sequence is CAWSAQNEQFF. DNA of the CDR3: TGTGCCTGGAGTGCCCAGAATGAGCAGTTCTTC.

V usage is TRBV18 and J usage is TRBJ1-5; 8 bases line up with TRBD1. This CDR3 comprises 17 residues. Germline loops: CDR1 KGHSH, CDR2 LQKENI. J lost 4 bases, V lost 2 bases, and 10 bases had no gene match. The CDR3 nucleotides are TGTGCCAGCTCACCAGGACAGGGCGAAGAGATGAATCAGCCCCAGCATTTT. This codes for CASSPGQGEEMNQPQHF.